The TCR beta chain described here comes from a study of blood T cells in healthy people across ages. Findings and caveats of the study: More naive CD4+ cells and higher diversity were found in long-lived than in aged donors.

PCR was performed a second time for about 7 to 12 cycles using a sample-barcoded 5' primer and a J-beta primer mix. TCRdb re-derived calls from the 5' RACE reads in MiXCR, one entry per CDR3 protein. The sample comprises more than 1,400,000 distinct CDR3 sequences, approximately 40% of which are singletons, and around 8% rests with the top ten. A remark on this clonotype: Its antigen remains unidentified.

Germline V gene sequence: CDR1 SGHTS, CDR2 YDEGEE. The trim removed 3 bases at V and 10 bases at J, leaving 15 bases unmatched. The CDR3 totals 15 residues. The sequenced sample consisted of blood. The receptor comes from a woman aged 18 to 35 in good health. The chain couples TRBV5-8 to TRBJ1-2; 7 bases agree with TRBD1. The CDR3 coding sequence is TGTGCCAGCAGCTCGGACGACAGGGTGCGGGTTTTCTACACCTTC. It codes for CASSSDDRVRVFYTF.